A selection of T cell receptor beta chains follows, all from one sample in a study of cytotoxic CD8 clonotypes in ibrutinib-treated CLL. TCRdb keeps only in-frame clones here, not all; method: immunoSEQ multiplex PCR. Of over 100,000 clones in the sample, 80% to 90% were seen once. The starting material was PBMCs, obtained after 24 months of ibrutinib treatment. These receptor sequences come from a human donor with chronic lymphocytic leukemia. CDR3s include the opening cysteine and the closing phenylalanine or tryptophan.

>TRBV29-1|TRBJ2-1
CSVGIAATNEQFF
>TRBV19|TRBJ1-2
CASSPTGGAYGYTF
>TRBV28|TRBJ2-7
CASSLWQGAYEQYF
>TRBV30|TRBJ1-2
CDWARDRPYGYTF
>TRBV6-1|TRBJ2-3
CASSAVGGITDTQYF
>TRBV28|TRBJ2-1
CASSLGDRGPLNEQFF
>TRBV25-1|TRBJ1-2
CASFRQGEIGGYTF
>TRBV5-4|TRBJ2-7
CASSRVGEQYF
>TRBV5-6|TRBJ2-1
CASSPGTTYNEQFF
>TRBV13|TRBJ2-7
CASSLLPRGQSSYEQYF
>TRBV12-5|TRBJ1-2
CASGFSGGLGGYTF
>TRBV4-1|TRBJ1-1
CASSQAKNTEAFF
>TRBV19|TRBJ1-1
CASSWVYPMNTEAFF
>TRBV9|TRBJ2-3
CASSVAGKDTQYF
>TRBV10-2|TRBJ1-1
CASTVNTEAFF
>TRBV7-8|TRBJ1-5
CASSHTRLNQPQHF
>TRBV19|TRBJ2-1
CASSIQTGFVDKQFF
>TRBV5-1|TRBJ2-5
CASSLESGFGETQYF
>TRBV18|TRBJ2-3
CASSLTSGTTDTQYF
>TRBV6-5|TRBJ2-7
CASSYGPGLANEQYF
>TRBV28|TRBJ2-1
CASSLQGYEQFF
>TRBV7-9|TRBJ1-1
CASSPPGGENTEAFF
>TRBV7-2|TRBJ2-7
CASSLGAGRYEQYF
>TRBV25-1|TRBJ2-3
CASSEGTSGRVETQYF
>TRBV7-3|TRBJ2-7
CASSPRGPGEQYF